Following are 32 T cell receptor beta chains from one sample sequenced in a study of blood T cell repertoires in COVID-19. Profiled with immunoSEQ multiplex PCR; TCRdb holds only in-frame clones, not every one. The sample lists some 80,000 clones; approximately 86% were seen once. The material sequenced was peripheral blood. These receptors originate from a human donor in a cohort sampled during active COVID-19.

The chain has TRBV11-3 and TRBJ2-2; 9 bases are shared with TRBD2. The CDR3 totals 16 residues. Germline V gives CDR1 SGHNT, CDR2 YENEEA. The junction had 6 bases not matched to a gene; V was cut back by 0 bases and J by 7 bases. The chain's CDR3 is CASSLDPGLAGGELFF. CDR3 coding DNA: TGTGCCAGCAGCTTAGACCCGGGACTAGCTGGCGGGGAGCTGTTTTTT.

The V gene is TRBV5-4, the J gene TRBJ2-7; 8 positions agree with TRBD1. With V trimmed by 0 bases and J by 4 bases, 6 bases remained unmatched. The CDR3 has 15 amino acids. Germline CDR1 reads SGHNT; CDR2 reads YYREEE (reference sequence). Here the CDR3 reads CASSLAGQGIYEQYF. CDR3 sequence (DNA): TGTGCCAGCAGCTTGGCCGGACAGGGTATATACGAGCAGTACTTC. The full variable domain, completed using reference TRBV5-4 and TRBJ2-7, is ETGVTQSPTHLIKTRGQQVTLRCSSQSGHNTVSWYQQALGQGPQFIFQYYREEENGRGNFPPRFSGLQFPNYSSELNVNALELDDSALYLCASSLAGQGIYEQYFGPGTRLTVT.

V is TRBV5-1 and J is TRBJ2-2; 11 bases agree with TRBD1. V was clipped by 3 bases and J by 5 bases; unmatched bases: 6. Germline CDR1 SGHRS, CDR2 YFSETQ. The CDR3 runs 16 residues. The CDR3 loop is CASSWRTGGRTGELFF. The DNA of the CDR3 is TGCGCCAGCAGCTGGAGGACAGGGGGCCGGACCGGGGAGCTGTTTTTT. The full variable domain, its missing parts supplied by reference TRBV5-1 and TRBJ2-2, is KAGVTQTPRYLIKTRGQQVTLSCSPISGHRSVSWYQQTPGQGLQFLFEYFSETQRNKGNFPGRFSGRQFSNSRSEMNVSTLELGDSALYLCASSWRTGGRTGELFFGEGSRLTVL.

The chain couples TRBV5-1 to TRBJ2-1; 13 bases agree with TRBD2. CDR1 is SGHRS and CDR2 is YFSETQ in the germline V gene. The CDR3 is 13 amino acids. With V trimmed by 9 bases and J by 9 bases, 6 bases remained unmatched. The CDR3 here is CATGLAGESEQFF. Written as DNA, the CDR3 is TGCGCCACAGGACTAGCGGGAGAGTCTGAGCAGTTCTTC.

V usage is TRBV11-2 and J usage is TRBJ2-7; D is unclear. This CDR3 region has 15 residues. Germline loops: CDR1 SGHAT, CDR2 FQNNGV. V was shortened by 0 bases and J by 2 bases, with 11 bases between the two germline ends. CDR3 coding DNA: TGTGCCAGCAGCTTAGAGTGGCACAGTCCCTACGAGCAGTACTTC. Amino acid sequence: CASSLEWHSPYEQYF.

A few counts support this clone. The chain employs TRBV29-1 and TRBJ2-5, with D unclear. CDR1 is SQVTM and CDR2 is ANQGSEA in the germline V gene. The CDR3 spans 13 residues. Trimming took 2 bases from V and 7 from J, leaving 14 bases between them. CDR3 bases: TGCAGCGTTGAACCCCGGGTCTTCGGGACCCAGTACTTC. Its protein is CSVEPRVFGTQYF.

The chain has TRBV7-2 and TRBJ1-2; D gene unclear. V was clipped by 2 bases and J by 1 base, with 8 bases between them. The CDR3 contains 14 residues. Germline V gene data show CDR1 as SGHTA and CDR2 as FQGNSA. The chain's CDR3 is CASSLLVLNYGYTF. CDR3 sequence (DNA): TGTGCCAGCAGCTTATTAGTGCTTAACTATGGCTACACCTTC.

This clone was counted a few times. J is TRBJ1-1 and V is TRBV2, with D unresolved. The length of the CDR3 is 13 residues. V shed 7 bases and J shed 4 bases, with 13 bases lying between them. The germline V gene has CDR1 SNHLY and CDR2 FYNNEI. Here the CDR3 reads CASTWTLSTEAFF. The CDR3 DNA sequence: TGTGCCAGCACTTGGACTCTGTCCACTGAAGCTTTCTTT.

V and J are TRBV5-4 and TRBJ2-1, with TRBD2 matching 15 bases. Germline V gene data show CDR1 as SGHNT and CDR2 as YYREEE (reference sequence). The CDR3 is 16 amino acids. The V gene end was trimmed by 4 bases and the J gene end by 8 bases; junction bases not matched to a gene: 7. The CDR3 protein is CASSMGGLAGGDEQFF. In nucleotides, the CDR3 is TGTGCCAGCAGCATGGGGGGACTAGCGGGAGGTGATGAGCAGTTCTTC.

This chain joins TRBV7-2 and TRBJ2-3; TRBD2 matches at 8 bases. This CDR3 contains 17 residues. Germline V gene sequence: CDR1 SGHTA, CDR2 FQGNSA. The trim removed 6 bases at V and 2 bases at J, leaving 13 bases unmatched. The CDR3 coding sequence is TGTGCCAGCAGTTACCGCCGGACTAGCAGAAACACAGATACGCAGTATTTT. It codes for CASSYRRTSRNTDTQYF.

The CDR3 loop reads CASSGTGLATDTQYF. The DNA for the CDR3 is TGTGCCAGCAGCGGAACGGGACTAGCAACAGATACGCAGTATTTT. The V call is TRBV3-1 (or the pseudogene TRBV3-2), the J call TRBJ2-3, with TRBD2 identical over 9 bases. The germline V gene has CDR1 LGHDT and CDR2 YNNKEL (reference sequence). The junction had 6 bases not matched to a gene; V was cut back by 5 bases and J by 3 bases. The CDR3 extends over 15 amino acids.

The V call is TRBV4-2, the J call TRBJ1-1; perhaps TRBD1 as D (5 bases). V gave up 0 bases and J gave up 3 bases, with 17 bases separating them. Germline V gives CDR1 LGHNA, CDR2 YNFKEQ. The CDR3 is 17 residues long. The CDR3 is CASSQELSAAGDTEAFF. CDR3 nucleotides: TGTGCCAGCAGCCAAGAATTATCGGCAGCGGGGGACACTGAAGCTTTCTTT.

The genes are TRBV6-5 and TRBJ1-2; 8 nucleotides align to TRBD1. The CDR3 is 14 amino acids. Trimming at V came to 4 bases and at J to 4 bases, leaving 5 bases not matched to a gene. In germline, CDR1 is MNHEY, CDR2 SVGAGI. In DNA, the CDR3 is TGTGCCAGCAGTTTCGATGGACAGGGCTATGGCTACACCTTC. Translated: CASSFDGQGYGYTF.

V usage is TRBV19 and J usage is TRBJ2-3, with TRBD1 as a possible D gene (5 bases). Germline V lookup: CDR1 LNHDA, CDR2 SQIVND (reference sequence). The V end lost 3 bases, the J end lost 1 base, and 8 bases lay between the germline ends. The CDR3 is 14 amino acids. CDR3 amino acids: CASSMARGTDTQYF. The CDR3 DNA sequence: TGTGCCAGTAGTATGGCCAGGGGCACAGATACGCAGTATTTT.

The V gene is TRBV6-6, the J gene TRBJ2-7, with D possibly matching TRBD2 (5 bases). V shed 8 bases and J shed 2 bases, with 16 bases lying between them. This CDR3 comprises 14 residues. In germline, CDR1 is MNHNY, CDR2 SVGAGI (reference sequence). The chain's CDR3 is CASGLGLATYEQYF. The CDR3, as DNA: TGTGCCAGCGGACTGGGCCTGGCTACCTACGAGCAGTACTTC.

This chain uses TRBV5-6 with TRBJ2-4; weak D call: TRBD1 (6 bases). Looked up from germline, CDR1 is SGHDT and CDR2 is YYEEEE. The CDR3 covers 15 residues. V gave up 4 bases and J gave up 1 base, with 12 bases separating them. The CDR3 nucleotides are TGTGCCAGCAGCGCACAGGGATCGGCCAAAAACATTCAGTACTTC. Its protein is CASSAQGSAKNIQYF.

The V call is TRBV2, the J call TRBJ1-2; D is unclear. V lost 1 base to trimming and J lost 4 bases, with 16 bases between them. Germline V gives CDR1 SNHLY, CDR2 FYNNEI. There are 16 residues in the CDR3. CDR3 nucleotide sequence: TGTGCCAGCAGTGAAGGAGGGCAGGCCATCCTCTATGGCTACACCTTC. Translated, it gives CASSEGGQAILYGYTF.

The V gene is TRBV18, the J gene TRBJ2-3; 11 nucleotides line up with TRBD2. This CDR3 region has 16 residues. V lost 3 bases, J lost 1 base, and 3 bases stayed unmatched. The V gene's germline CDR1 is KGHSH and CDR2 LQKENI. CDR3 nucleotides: TGTGCCAGCTCACCTGCGACTAGCGGGGGCACAGATACGCAGTATTTT. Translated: CASSPATSGGTDTQYF.

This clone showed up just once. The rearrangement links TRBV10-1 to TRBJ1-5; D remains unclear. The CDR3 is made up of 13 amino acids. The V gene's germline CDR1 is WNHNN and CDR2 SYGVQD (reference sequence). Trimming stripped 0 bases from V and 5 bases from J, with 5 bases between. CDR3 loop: CASSESMYQPQHF. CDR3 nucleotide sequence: TGCGCCAGCAGTGAGTCTATGTATCAGCCCCAGCATTTT.

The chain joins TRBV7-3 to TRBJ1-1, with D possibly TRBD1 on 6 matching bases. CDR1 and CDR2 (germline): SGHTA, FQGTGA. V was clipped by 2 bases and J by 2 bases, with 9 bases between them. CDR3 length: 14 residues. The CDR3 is CASSLAGANTEAFF. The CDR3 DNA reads TGTGCCAGCAGCTTAGCAGGGGCTAACACTGAAGCTTTCTTT. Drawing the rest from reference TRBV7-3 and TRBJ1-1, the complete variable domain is GAGVSQTPSNKVTEKGKYVELRCDPISGHTALYWYRQSLGQGPEFLIYFQGTGAADDSGLPNDRFFAVRPEGSVSTLKIQRTERGDSAVYLCASSLAGANTEAFFGQGTRLTVV.

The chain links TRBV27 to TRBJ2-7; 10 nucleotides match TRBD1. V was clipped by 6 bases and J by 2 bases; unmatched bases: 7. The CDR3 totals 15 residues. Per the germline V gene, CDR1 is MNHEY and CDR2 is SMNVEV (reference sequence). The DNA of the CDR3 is TGTGCCAGCAGAAGGGGACAGGGGACCCCCTACGAGCAGTACTTC. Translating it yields CASRRGQGTPYEQYF.

DNA for the CDR3: TGTGCCAGCAGTTACGCGCAGGGATTGAGCACAGATACGCAGTATTTT. This sequence encodes CASSYAQGLSTDTQYF. The chain couples TRBV6-6 to TRBJ2-3; D is perhaps TRBD1 (5 bases). Germline values: CDR1 MNHNY, CDR2 SVGAGI (reference sequence). The CDR3 length is 16 residues. V lost 2 bases, J lost 0 bases, and 12 bases lay in between.

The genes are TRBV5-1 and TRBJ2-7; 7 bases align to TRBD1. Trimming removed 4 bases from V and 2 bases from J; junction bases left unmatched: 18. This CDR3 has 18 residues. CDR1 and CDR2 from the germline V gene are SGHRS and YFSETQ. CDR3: CASSGDGQVPTRPYEQYF. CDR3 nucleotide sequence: TGCGCCAGCAGCGGAGACGGACAGGTACCGACTCGACCCTACGAGCAGTACTTC.

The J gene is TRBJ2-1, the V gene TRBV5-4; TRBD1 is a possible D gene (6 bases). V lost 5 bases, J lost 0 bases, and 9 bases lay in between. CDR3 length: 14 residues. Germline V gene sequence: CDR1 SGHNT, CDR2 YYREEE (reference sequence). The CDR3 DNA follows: TGTGCCAGCAGGCAGGACAGCTCCTACAATGAGCAGTTCTTC. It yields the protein CASRQDSSYNEQFF.

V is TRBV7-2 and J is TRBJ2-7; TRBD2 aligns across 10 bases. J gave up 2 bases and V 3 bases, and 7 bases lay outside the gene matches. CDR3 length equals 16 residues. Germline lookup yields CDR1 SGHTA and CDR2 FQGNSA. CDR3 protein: CASSFTLAGAPYEQYF. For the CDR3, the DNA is TGTGCCAGCAGCTTTACCCTAGCGGGGGCCCCCTACGAGCAGTACTTC.

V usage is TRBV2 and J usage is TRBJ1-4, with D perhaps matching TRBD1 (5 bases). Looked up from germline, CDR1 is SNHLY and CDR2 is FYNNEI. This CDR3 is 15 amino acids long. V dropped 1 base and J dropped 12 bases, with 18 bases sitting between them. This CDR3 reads CASSEVDSPGEELFF. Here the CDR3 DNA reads TGTGCCAGCAGTGAAGTCGACAGCCCGGGTGAGGAACTGTTTTTT.

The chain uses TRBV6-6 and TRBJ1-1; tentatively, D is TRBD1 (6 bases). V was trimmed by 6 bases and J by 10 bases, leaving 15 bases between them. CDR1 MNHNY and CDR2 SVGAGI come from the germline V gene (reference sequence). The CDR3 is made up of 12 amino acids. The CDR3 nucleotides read TGTGCCAGCAGGGATCAGGGGCCGGGAGCTTTCTTT. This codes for CASRDQGPGAFF.

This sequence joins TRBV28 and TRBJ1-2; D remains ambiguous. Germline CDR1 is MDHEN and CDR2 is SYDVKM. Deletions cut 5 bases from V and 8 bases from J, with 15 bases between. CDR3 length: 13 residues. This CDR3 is CASSPTASGGYTF. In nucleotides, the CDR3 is TGTGCCAGCAGTCCTACAGCAAGCGGCGGCTACACCTTC.

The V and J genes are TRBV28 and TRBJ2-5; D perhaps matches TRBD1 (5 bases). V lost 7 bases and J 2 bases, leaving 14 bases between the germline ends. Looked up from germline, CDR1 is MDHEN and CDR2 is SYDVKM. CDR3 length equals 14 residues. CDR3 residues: CASISAGSQETQYF. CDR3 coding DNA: TGTGCCAGCATCTCGGCAGGGTCTCAAGAGACCCAGTACTTC. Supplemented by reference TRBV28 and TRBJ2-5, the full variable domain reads DVKVTQSSRYLVKRTGEKVFLECVQDMDHENMFWYRQDPGLGLRLIYFSYDVKMKEKGDIPEGYSVSREKKERFSLILESASTNQTSMYLCASISAGSQETQYFGPGTRLLVL.

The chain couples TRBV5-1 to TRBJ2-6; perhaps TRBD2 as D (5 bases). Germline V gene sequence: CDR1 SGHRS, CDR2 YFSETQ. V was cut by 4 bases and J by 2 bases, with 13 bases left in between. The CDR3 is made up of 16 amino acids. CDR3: CASSKTTGTGANVLTF. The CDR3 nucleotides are TGCGCCAGCAGCAAAACGACCGGGACTGGGGCCAACGTCCTGACTTTC. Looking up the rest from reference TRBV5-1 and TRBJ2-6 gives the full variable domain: KAGVTQTPRYLIKTRGQQVTLSCSPISGHRSVSWYQQTPGQGLQFLFEYFSETQRNKGNFPGRFSGRQFSNSRSEMNVSTLELGDSALYLCASSKTTGTGANVLTFGAGSRLTVL.

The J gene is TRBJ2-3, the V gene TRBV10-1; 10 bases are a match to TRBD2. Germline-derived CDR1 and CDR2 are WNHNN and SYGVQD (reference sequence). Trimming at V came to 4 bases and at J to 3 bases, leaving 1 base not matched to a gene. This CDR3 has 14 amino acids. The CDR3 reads CASSATSGTDTQYF. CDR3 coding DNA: TGCGCCAGCAGTGCGACTAGCGGGACAGATACGCAGTATTTT.

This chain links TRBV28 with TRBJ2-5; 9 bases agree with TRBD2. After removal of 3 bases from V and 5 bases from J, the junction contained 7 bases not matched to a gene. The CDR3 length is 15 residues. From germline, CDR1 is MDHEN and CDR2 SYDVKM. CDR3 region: CASSLVAGAGETQYF. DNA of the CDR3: TGTGCCAGCAGTTTGGTAGCGGGGGCGGGGGAGACCCAGTACTTC. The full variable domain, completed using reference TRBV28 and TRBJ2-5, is DVKVTQSSRYLVKRTGEKVFLECVQDMDHENMFWYRQDPGLGLRLIYFSYDVKMKEKGDIPEGYSVSREKKERFSLILESASTNQTSMYLCASSLVAGAGETQYFGPGTRLLVL.